This entry describes one T cell receptor beta chain. Original processing methods: How many nucleated cells were present was estimated from reference gene primer amplification. Only in-frame clones appear in the TCRdb table, and some are missing; sequencing was by immunoSEQ multiplex PCR. From that table come the V and J calls and clone size; the DNA was used to work out D and trimming. The table records roughly 150,000 clones, approximately 88% of them present only once. This record comes from a study of blood T cell repertoires in COVID-19. For the study at large: COVID-19 samples, acute and convalescent, were from the United States, Italy and Spain. From T cells, B-cell-depleted T cells, or PBMCs came the material, which was cDNA or gDNA.

Sample: peripheral blood. The TCR comes from a human donor in a cohort sampled during active COVID-19.

For the CDR3, the DNA is TGTGCCAGCAGGGGGACAGGGTACCCCGGGGAGCTGTTTTTT. It codes for CASRGTGYPGELFF. The chain links TRBV6-5 to TRBJ2-2; 9 bases line up with TRBD1. V lost 6 bases and J lost 6; bases outside the gene matches: 5. Germline CDR1 is MNHEY and CDR2 is SVGAGI. The CDR3 extends over 14 amino acids.